This T cell receptor (beta chain) was sequenced during a study of vaccination and CD4 T cells after COVID-19. Study conclusions and caveats: For convalescent patients, 304 of the 307 vaccine-specific clones analyzed were classified as spike mono-reactive.

With the Oncomine TCR Beta short-read assay, DNA from cultured CD4+ T cells was sequenced. TCRdb used MiXCR to reprocess the PCR reads, holding one entry per CDR3 protein. Of fewer than 20,000 distinct CDR3 sequences listed, roughly 51% were seen once; the top ten hold about 32%. A remark on this clonotype: The antigen remains unidentified.

Germline V gives CDR1 SGHTA, CDR2 FQGTGA. This CDR3 has 15 residues. Trimming cost V 2 bases and J 9 bases, with 14 bases left between them. Documented treatment: approximately nine-day PBMC culture with coronavirus spike peptide pools or control peptides (ViraFEST assay). This sample comprised cultured CD4+ T cells from blood, obtained after SARS-CoV-2 vaccination. The V call is TRBV7-3, the J call TRBJ1-6; D not certain. The sequence derives from a human donor with COVID-19. The chain's CDR3 is CASSLSGSLSSPLHF. The DNA for the CDR3 is TGTGCCAGCAGCTTATCGGGGAGTCTTAGTTCACCCCTCCACTTT.